A selection of T cell receptor beta chains follows, all from one sample in a study of blood T cell repertoires in COVID-19. The method was immunoSEQ multiplex PCR; TCRdb's version includes in-frame clones alone and lacks a portion of them. The top ten clones hold 1% to 1.2% of a sample with about 160,000 clones, approximately 81% of them seen once. The material sequenced was peripheral blood. These receptors were taken from a man in his forties with acute or convalescent COVID-19. The conserved cysteine and the conserved F or W are not part of the CDR3 here.

TRBJ1-3 TRBV7-2 ASSLGAESGNTIY
TRBJ2-1 TRBV6-5 ASSQTGRYEQF
TRBJ1-1 TRBV6-2/TRBV6-3 ASSYADRAGQAF
TRBJ1-5 TRBV27 ASRPGGNQPQH
TRBJ1-5 TRBV27 ASSDTGFNQPQH
TRBJ1-5 TRBV19 ASSRGVGNQPQH
TRBJ2-1 TRBV11-2 ASSLRPTSAVGPYNEQF
TRBJ2-4 TRBV10-1 ASSDERGGQDKNIQY
TRBJ1-1 TRBV6-2/TRBV6-3 ASSTRGTEAF
TRBJ1-5 TRBV19 ASSLVRGRGQPQH
TRBJ2-2 TRBV6-1 ASSELAGGPGELF
TRBJ2-1 TRBV19 ASSVLAGRTYNEQF
TRBJ1-4 TRBV7-9 ASSLAGTLEKLF
TRBJ1-6 TRBV24-1 ATSKGGDTSPLH
TRBJ1-1 TRBV5-4 ASSLSITAKAEAF
TRBJ1-5 TRBV6-5 PKDSQNQPQH
TRBJ2-2 TRBV7-7 ASSLVGGDTGELF
TRBJ2-5 TRBV5-1 ASSLAGAETQY